This T cell receptor beta chain was documented in a study of CD8 T cells in ankylosing spondylitis. This clonotype came up a few times. CDR3 length equals 12 residues. V was pared by 6 bases and J by 6 bases, with 12 bases between. MiXCR was run by TCRdb on the 5' RACE reads, yielding one entry per CDR3 protein. The sample records 200,000 to 250,000 distinct CDR3 sequences, over 30% being singletons. The chain combines TRBV12-3 or TRBV12-4 with TRBJ2-7; tentatively, D is TRBD1 (5 bases). Sequencing was performed on blood, either unsorted or a sorted T cell fraction (not recorded which). The origin of this receptor is a male donor with ankylosing spondylitis or in good health (not recorded which). The CDR3 protein is CASRKQVGEQYF. The CDR3 region has the DNA TGTGCCAGCAGGAAACAGGTTGGCGAGCAGTACTTC.